The rows below give T cell receptor beta chains drawn from one sample of a study of blood T cell repertoires in COVID-19. Sequencing was performed with immunoSEQ multiplex PCR; in TCRdb, only in-frame clones are kept and a portion is missing. The data hold about 210,000 clones, with approximately 85% observed a single time. Sequencing was done on a sample of peripheral blood. The receptors derive from a woman in her 70s with COVID-19, enrolled during active disease. CDR3s leave out the opening cysteine and the closing phenylalanine or tryptophan.

>TRBV3-1/TRBV3-2
ASSPRTSGIGGELF
>TRBV6-6
ASSAYTEAF
>TRBV21-1
ASIPDRGNTEAF
>TRBV12-3/TRBV12-4
ASSLRHFYGYT
>TRBV7-9
ASSATGLAGAF
>TRBV12-3/TRBV12-4
ASTPFRNTEAF
>TRBV4-2
ASSHVREKLF
>TRBV18
ASSPGTSPVDTQY
>TRBV7-6
ASSLEGTGYSNEQF
>TRBV5-6
ASSSGQVPFQPQENIQY
>TRBV7-7
ASSLDLAGGLQTQY
>TRBV18
ASSPRTGVSYEQY
>TRBV5-1
ASSLVEGANEKLF
>TRBV6-5
ASRPTGGKTEAF
>TRBV11-3
ASSLRGGGGNSPLH
>TRBV7-3
ASSFDGTGVYEQY
>TRBV5-1
ASSSQGNSYEQY
>TRBV6-5
ASTDRGGYGYT
>TRBV9
ASSARRGSPGQGGYYADTQY
>TRBV4-1
ASSQGDYLGGGDTQY
>TRBV18
ASSLLGGVQPQH
>TRBV10-1
ASSESRQSFNEKLF
>TRBV11-3
ASSPTGVHTGELF
>TRBV9
ASSVEQDTYGYT
>TRBV11-2
ASSLDLHREFSGNTIY
>TRBV5-4
ASSRSQGGAERNTEAF
>TRBV6-2/TRBV6-3
ASSKGVPGVTGELF
>TRBV5-1
ASSLRIMGQGYITEAF
>TRBV7-9
ASSPDRGGIQQY
>TRBV19
ASSQNSGGSYNSPLH
>TRBV9
ASSVGLAGVYEQY
>TRBV7-9
ASSLGGNKLF
>TRBV25-1
ASTQTGTRGNTGELF
>TRBV10-3
AISESYRGGGYT
>TRBV11-2
ASSLGVNRGLFGELF
>TRBV7-8
ASSSYSGGSSYEQY
>TRBV7-2
ASSSDRYEQY
>TRBV6-2/TRBV6-3
ASSRGGTSGNTIY
>TRBV2
ASKGLAGITSYNEQF
>TRBV2
ASSRGILARNSQH
>TRBV25-1
ASSDLTWGGLHTEAF
>TRBV11-2
ASSFGTGRSYQPQH
>TRBV4-3
ASSQEGQGTDTQY
>TRBV12-3/TRBV12-4
ASSFAGGREQY
>TRBV10-3
ATSGTGQGADGYT
>TRBV2
ASSRIGGSYGYT
>TRBV6-2/TRBV6-3
ASSPGTGFYNSPLH
>TRBV3-1/TRBV3-2
ASSVMNSPLH
>TRBV10-3
AISETLYTEAF
>TRBV5-1
ASTLSQTNTGELF
>TRBV4-3
ASSVRTGSGYT
>TRBV7-2
ASSPDSLSYEQY
>TRBV6-5
ASRGRGQLGYT